A selection of T cell receptor beta chains follows, all from one sample in a study of T cell responses to AZD1222 COVID-19 vaccine. Clones were sequenced by immunoSEQ multiplex PCR, and TCRdb holds only the in-frame ones, with some missing. The sample lists 100,000 to 150,000 clones, about nine tenths occurring once. Sequences were derived from peripheral blood, sampled on day 0 of AZD1222 vaccination. All receptors derive from an adult in good health. CDR3s include the opening cysteine and the closing phenylalanine or tryptophan. The order of the fields is V gene, J gene, CDR3 protein.

TRBV3-1/TRBV3-2	TRBJ2-2	CASSQGVRAKSTGELFF
TRBV6-6	TRBJ1-4	CASSYSTGLGEKLFF
TRBV9	TRBJ2-2	CASSGGGDTGELFF
TRBV28	TRBJ2-3	CASGPGTSGGAVGTDTQYF
TRBV15	TRBJ1-5	CATSFIGQPQHF
TRBV6-6	TRBJ1-2	CASSYSTSGTGYGYTF
TRBV30	TRBJ2-1	CAGGLVLGEQFF
TRBV7-2	TRBJ2-3	CASSYGLATDTQYF
TRBV30	TRBJ2-2	CAWSVSETGELFF
TRBV12-3/TRBV12-4	TRBJ1-2	CASARDRGGYTF
TRBV7-2	TRBJ2-7	CASSLVRQGVYEQYF
TRBV28	TRBJ1-1	CASTLGLWNTEAFF
TRBV11-2	TRBJ2-1	CASSAGGSHNEQFF
TRBV10-1	TRBJ2-3	CATPRRSPDTQYF
TRBV30	TRBJ1-2	CAWSVRTVNGYTF
TRBV12-1	TRBJ2-2	CASSGGLTGELFF
TRBV19	TRBJ2-2	CASTLGTRWPGELFF
TRBV4-3	TRBJ1-6	CASSQEIGQGETPLHF
TRBV19	TRBJ1-2	CASSELGKVGENGYTF
TRBV6-5	TRBJ2-5	CASSVGAAQETQYF
TRBV15	TRBJ1-6	CATSKRPVGSYNSPLHF
TRBV10-1	TRBJ2-3	CASSARGIPDTQYF
TRBV3-1/TRBV3-2	TRBJ1-2	CASSQGMTSNYGYTF
TRBV10-3	TRBJ1-2	CAISPGTGNYGYTF
TRBV5-1	TRBJ2-1	CASSQQLAGSSYNEQFF
TRBV9	TRBJ2-3	CASSVGGAYTQYF
TRBV2	TRBJ1-2	CASSERTTLHGYTF
TRBV6-1	TRBJ1-1	CASSEHFTEAFF
TRBV9	TRBJ1-1	CASSVGRLQNTEAFF
TRBV7-9	TRBJ2-7	CASSPVTDYEQYF
TRBV6-5	TRBJ1-5	CASVGGGFAQHF
TRBV27	TRBJ1-4	CARTGMDEKLFF
TRBV23-1	TRBJ2-1	CASSQSGDPNEQFF
TRBV30	TRBJ1-6	CAWRVDRGASPLHF
TRBV2	TRBJ1-1	CASSVLRGEAFF
TRBV6-5	TRBJ2-6	CASSYSDRGANVLTF
TRBV4-3	TRBJ1-1	CASSQGTGASTEAFF
TRBV4-1	TRBJ2-2	CASSTGGAPGELFF
TRBV12-3/TRBV12-4	TRBJ1-1	CASTPSDLAFF
TRBV6-5	TRBJ1-5	CASSLDWGGNQPQHF
TRBV6-4	TRBJ2-5	CASSDSKGLKETQYF
TRBV7-2	TRBJ1-5	CASSLGVGNQPQHF
TRBV4-3	TRBJ1-5	CASSQKTGPAPQHF
TRBV12-3/TRBV12-4	TRBJ1-1	CASFRGSTEAFF
TRBV6-5	TRBJ1-3	CASRSLGSGNTIYF
TRBV28	TRBJ1-2	CASSKTVGYGYTF
TRBV4-1	TRBJ1-3	CASSVGAGNTIYF
TRBV6-5	TRBJ1-2	CASSQTGYYGYTF